The 28 T cell receptor beta chains below were found in one sample sequenced in a study of cytomegalovirus exposure and HLA in healthy donors. PCR used 60 Vbeta primers and 13 Jbeta primers. The protocol was immunoSEQ multiplex PCR, while the TCRdb copy is restricted to in-frame clones and leaves out a portion. The sample shows 150,000 to 200,000 clones, roughly 78% of them seen only once. Sequencing was performed on PBMCs. All receptors come from a woman in her forties or fifties in good health and CMV-seropositive.

Written as DNA, the CDR3 is TGCGCCAGCAGCTCCGGACTAGCGGGGCGAAATGAGCAGTTCTTC. It yields the protein CASSSGLAGRNEQFF. The rearrangement links TRBV5-1 to TRBJ2-1; 12 bases map to TRBD2. Trimming cost V 3 bases and J 7 bases; bases outside gene matches: 5. Germline V gene data show CDR1 as SGHRS and CDR2 as YFSETQ. This CDR3 region has 15 residues.

This clone was detected only once. J is TRBJ2-3 and V is TRBV18; tentatively, D is TRBD1 (6 bases). CDR3 length equals 15 residues. The germline V gene has CDR1 KGHSH and CDR2 LQKENI. V was trimmed by 0 bases and J by 3 bases, leaving 10 bases between them. The CDR3 protein is CASSPPQGRTDTQYF. CDR3 coding DNA: TGTGCCAGCTCACCACCGCAGGGGCGGACAGATACGCAGTATTTT.

This chain uses TRBV27 with TRBJ2-1, with D maybe TRBD2 (6 bases). The CDR3 runs to 14 residues. Germline V gives CDR1 MNHEY, CDR2 SMNVEV (reference sequence). Trimming pared 4 bases from V and 8 bases from J, leaving 15 bases between. The CDR3 loop is CASSYAGTGHEQFF. The CDR3 coding sequence is TGTGCCAGCAGTTACGCGGGGACCGGGCATGAGCAGTTCTTC.

This clone was observed a handful of times. The rearrangement joins TRBV19 to TRBJ1-1; D is possibly TRBD1 (6 bases). The length of the CDR3 is 14 residues. V was cut by 5 bases and J by 6 bases, with 16 bases left in between. The V gene's germline CDR1 is LNHDA and CDR2 SQIVND (reference sequence). Here the CDR3 reads CASSPRTEAAEAFF. DNA for the CDR3: TGTGCCAGTAGTCCTCGGACAGAGGCGGCTGAAGCTTTCTTT.

Only one count was recorded for this clone. The V and J genes are TRBV11-2 and TRBJ2-5; 7 bases map to TRBD2. J gave up 4 bases and V 5 bases, and 4 bases lay outside the gene matches. Per germline, CDR1 SGHAT and CDR2 FQNNGV. The CDR3 runs to 13 residues. CDR3 nucleotide sequence: TGTGCCAGCAGCCAAGGGGAGGGAGAGACCCAGTACTTC. Protein: CASSQGEGETQYF.

V and J are TRBV6-5 and TRBJ1-2, with D uncertain. Trimming cost V 0 bases and J 4 bases, with 9 bases left between them. CDR1 and CDR2 from the germline V gene are MNHEY and SVGAGI. The length of the CDR3 is 14 residues. CDR3 bases: TGTGCCAGCAGTTACTCTCTACGGTCCTATGGCTACACCTTC. Its protein is CASSYSLRSYGYTF.

In regard to this clone: A junction end diverges from the germline sequence, so it may reflect a read error. The chain recombines TRBV7-3 with TRBJ2-5; 8 bases are shared with TRBD1. Germline V lookup: CDR1 SGHTA, CDR2 FQGTGA. The CDR3 length is 15 residues. CDR3 region: CAGSPGQGAWETQYF. The DNA for the CDR3 is TGTGCCGGCAGCCCCGGTCAGGGGGCTTGGGAGACCCAGTACTTC.

The chain employs TRBV6-1 and TRBJ1-1; tentatively, D is TRBD1 (5 bases). V gave up 7 bases and J gave up 5 bases, with 14 bases separating them. The CDR3 loop spans 13 amino acids. The germline CDR1 and CDR2 sequences are MNHNS and SASEGT. DNA for the CDR3: TGTGCCAGCACGGGCGGTGGGGGGACTGAAGCTTTCTTT. Its protein product is CASTGGGGTEAFF.

The V call is TRBV19, the J call TRBJ2-1; 9 nucleotides match TRBD2. This CDR3 contains 16 residues. Germline V gene lookup returns CDR1 LNHDA and CDR2 SQIVND (reference sequence). Trimming took 0 bases from V and 6 from J; bases not matched to a gene: 6. CDR3 sequence (DNA): TGTGCCAGTAGTATAGACTGGGGCGGGGGGGCCAATGAGCAGTTCTTC. This sequence encodes CASSIDWGGGANEQFF.

The chain couples TRBV2 to TRBJ2-7; D is perhaps TRBD1 (6 bases). CDR3 length: 12 residues. CDR1 is SNHLY, CDR2 FYNNEI, per germline. V lost 5 bases, J lost 2 bases, and 7 bases lay in between. The DNA for the CDR3 is TGTGCCAGCAGTCGGGACACCTACGAGCAGTACTTC. Protein sequence: CASSRDTYEQYF.

The V gene is TRBV6-1, the J gene TRBJ1-6, with 7 bases aligning to TRBD1. CDR1 is MNHNS, CDR2 SASEGT, per germline. J lost 4 bases, V lost 6 bases, and 6 bases had no gene match. The CDR3 extends over 15 amino acids. CDR3 protein: CASSPDRYYNSPLHF. The CDR3 DNA sequence: TGTGCCAGCAGCCCGGACAGGTATTATAATTCACCCCTCCACTTT.

The chain employs TRBV27 and TRBJ2-2, with unresolved D. Germline CDR1 MNHEY, CDR2 SMNVEV (reference sequence). CDR3 size: 13 residues. Trimming shortened V by 4 bases and J by 1 base, and 4 bases separated the two germline ends. The chain's CDR3 is CASSSLNTGELFF. In nucleotides, the CDR3 is TGTGCCAGCAGTTCCCTGAACACCGGGGAGCTGTTTTTT.

In its sample, this clone was seen once. The rearrangement uses TRBV5-1 and TRBJ1-1, with D perhaps TRBD1 (5 bases). Per germline, CDR1 SGHRS and CDR2 YFSETQ. V was clipped by 0 bases and J by 4 bases, with 16 bases between them. The CDR3 has 16 amino acids. The CDR3 here is CASSLVTGVRPTEAFF. For the CDR3, the DNA is TGCGCCAGCAGCTTGGTTACAGGTGTACGCCCCACTGAAGCTTTCTTT.

The chain has TRBV4-1 and TRBJ2-2, with TRBD1 identical over 9 bases. Germline V gene sequence: CDR1 MGHRA, CDR2 YSYEKL. V lost 2 bases to trimming and J lost 5 bases; unmatched junction nucleotides: 6. The CDR3 contains 16 residues. The CDR3 reads CASSQPGQGPTGELFF. The CDR3 coding sequence is TGCGCCAGCAGCCAACCGGGACAGGGACCTACCGGGGAGCTGTTTTTT.

V gene TRBV19 combines with J gene TRBJ2-1; possible D gene TRBD2, 7 bases. Germline values: CDR1 LNHDA, CDR2 SQIVND (reference sequence). Trimming shortened V by 7 bases and J by 7 bases, and 20 bases separated the two germline ends. The CDR3 is made up of 15 amino acids. The CDR3 DNA sequence: TGTGCCAGTACCCCGTGGGGGGGGCGCGGGAATGAGCAGTTCTTC. It specifies CASTPWGGRGNEQFF.

V usage is TRBV7-6 and J usage is TRBJ1-1, with TRBD1 matching 7 bases. V was clipped by 5 bases and J by 1 base; unmatched bases: 4. CDR3 length: 14 residues. Germline loops: CDR1 SGHVS, CDR2 FNYEAQ. The CDR3 DNA reads TGTGCCAGCAGCCCCCGACAGGGGAACACTGAAGCTTTCTTT. Its translation: CASSPRQGNTEAFF.

A few counts support this clone. This rearrangement joins TRBV9 to TRBJ1-4; unclear D gene. The CDR3 is 13 residues long. The germline CDR1 and CDR2 sequences are SGDLS and YYNGEE. V gave up 4 bases and J gave up 3 bases, with 7 bases separating them. The DNA of the CDR3 is TGTGCCAGCAGCATGGGAGCTAATGAAAAACTGTTTTTT. Amino acid sequence: CASSMGANEKLFF.

In DNA, the CDR3 is TGTGCCAGCAGTGGCCGGACCCCCGGGATGGAGACCCAGTACTTC. Translation: CASSGRTPGMETQYF. V gene TRBV6-1 combines with J gene TRBJ2-5; TRBD2 might be the D (5 bases). The germline V gene encodes CDR1 MNHNS and CDR2 SASEGT. V dropped 4 bases and J dropped 5 bases, with 17 bases sitting between them. This CDR3 is built from 15 residues.

The chain joins TRBV19 to TRBJ1-4; perhaps TRBD1 as D (5 bases). The length of the CDR3 is 16 residues. Trimming cost V 5 bases and J 6 bases, with 19 bases left between them. CDR1 is LNHDA, CDR2 SQIVND, per germline (reference sequence). CDR3 sequence reads: CASSAEKGYGHEKLFF. The CDR3 DNA sequence: TGTGCCAGTAGTGCGGAGAAGGGGTATGGGCATGAAAAACTGTTTTTT. The full variable domain, in which reference TRBV19 and TRBJ1-4 provide the parts outside the CDR3, is DGGITQSPKYLFRKEGQNVTLSCEQNLNHDAMYWYRQDPGQGLRLIYYSQIVNDFQKGDIAEGYSVSREKKESFPLTVTSAQKNPTAFYLCASSAEKGYGHEKLFFGSGTQLSVL.

The chain employs TRBV7-9 and TRBJ2-7; TRBD1 agrees at 8 bases. V lost 4 bases to trimming and J lost 3 bases; unmatched junction nucleotides: 5. CDR1 and CDR2 from the germline V gene are SEHNR and FQNEAQ (reference sequence). The CDR3 is made up of 14 amino acids. The CDR3 reads CASSSTGANYEQYF. CDR3 nucleotides: TGTGCCAGCAGCTCGACAGGGGCCAACTACGAGCAGTACTTC.

The chain uses TRBV9 and TRBJ1-4, with unresolved D. Germline values: CDR1 SGDLS, CDR2 YYNGEE. This CDR3 is built from 15 residues. V was clipped by 3 bases and J by 0 bases, with 9 bases between them. Here the CDR3 DNA reads TGTGCCAGCAGCGGAGCGGCTACAACTAATGAAAAACTGTTTTTT. Protein product: CASSGAATTNEKLFF.

Only a few counts were recorded for this clone. The chain combines TRBV29-1 with TRBJ1-2; D is possibly TRBD1 (6 bases). CDR1 is SQVTM and CDR2 is ANQGSEA in the germline V gene. V shed 2 bases and J shed 3 bases, with 10 bases lying between them. This CDR3 is 13 amino acids long. CDR3 sequence reads: CSVESGEYYGYTF. CDR3 sequence (DNA): TGCAGCGTTGAATCAGGGGAGTACTATGGCTACACCTTC.

The rearrangement uses TRBV5-1 and TRBJ2-7; 9 nucleotides align to TRBD2. V trimming: 0 bases; J trimming: 7 bases; junction bases outside the gene matches: 8. This CDR3 region has 15 residues. Germline V gene sequence: CDR1 SGHRS, CDR2 YFSETQ. CDR3 DNA: TGCGCCAGCAGCTTGGAAGGCGGGAGGGCAGAAGAGCAGTACTTC. Amino acids: CASSLEGGRAEEQYF.

The V gene is TRBV7-9, the J gene TRBJ2-7; a weak D match, TRBD2 (8 bases). Germline CDR1 and CDR2: SEHNR and FQNEAQ (reference sequence). Trimming removed 3 bases at V and 7 bases at J, with 28 bases between. The CDR3 contains 18 residues. For the CDR3, the DNA is TGTGCCAGCAGCTTGCAGGGGGGTGGGGCGGGGGGCGAGAGGGAGCAGTACTTC. Residues: CASSLQGGGAGGEREQYF.

The rearrangement links TRBV6-5 to TRBJ1-6; the match to TRBD1 covers 7 bases. From germline, CDR1 is MNHEY and CDR2 SVGAGI. The junction had 2 bases not matched to a gene; V was cut back by 7 bases and J by 5 bases. The CDR3 is 13 amino acids. The DNA of the CDR3 is TGTGCCAGCACCAGGGGGGATAATTCACCCCTCCACTTT. It codes for CASTRGDNSPLHF.

This clone appeared a few times. The chain has TRBV6-5 and TRBJ1-6, with TRBD1 identical over 8 bases. The CDR3 totals 15 residues. Germline loops: CDR1 MNHEY, CDR2 SVGAGI. Trimming took 6 bases from V and 7 from J; bases not matched to a gene: 8. CDR3 bases: TGTGCCAGCAGAGGGACAGGCATATTGAATTCACCCCTCCACTTT. Protein product: CASRGTGILNSPLHF.

This chain uses TRBV7-2 with TRBJ2-2; 7 bases are shared with TRBD1. The CDR3 loop spans 12 amino acids. The V gene's germline CDR1 is SGHTA and CDR2 FQGNSA. The J segment lost 6 bases and the V segment lost 6 bases, leaving 1 base of the junction unmatched. As DNA, the CDR3 is TGTGCCAGCAGGCAGGGGGCCGGGGAGCTGTTTTTT. As protein: CASRQGAGELFF.

This sequence joins TRBV30 and TRBJ1-2, with 7 bases aligning to TRBD1. Per the germline V gene, CDR1 is GTSNPN and CDR2 is SVGIG (reference sequence). V shed 4 bases, J shed 1 base, and the junction held 3 bases outside the gene matches. The CDR3 has 13 amino acids. This CDR3 reads CAWTGQYNYGYTF. The CDR3 DNA follows: TGTGCCTGGACGGGACAGTATAACTATGGCTACACCTTC.